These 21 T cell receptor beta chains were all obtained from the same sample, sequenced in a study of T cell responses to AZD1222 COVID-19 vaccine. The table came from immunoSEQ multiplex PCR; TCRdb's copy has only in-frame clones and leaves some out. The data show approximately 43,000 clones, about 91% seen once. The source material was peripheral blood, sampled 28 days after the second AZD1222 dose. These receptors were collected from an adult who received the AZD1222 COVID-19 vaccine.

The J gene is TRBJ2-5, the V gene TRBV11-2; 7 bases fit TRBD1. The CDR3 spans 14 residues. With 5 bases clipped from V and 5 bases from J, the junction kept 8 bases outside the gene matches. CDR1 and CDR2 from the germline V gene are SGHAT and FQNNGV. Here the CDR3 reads CASSQNRGSETQYF. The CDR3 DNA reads TGTGCCAGCAGCCAGAACAGGGGATCGGAGACCCAGTACTTC.

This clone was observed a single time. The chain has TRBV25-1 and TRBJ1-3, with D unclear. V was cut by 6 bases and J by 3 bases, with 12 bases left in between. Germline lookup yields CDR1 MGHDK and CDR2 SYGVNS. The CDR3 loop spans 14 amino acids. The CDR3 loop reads CASSSTDYGNTIYF. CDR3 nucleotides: TGTGCCAGCAGCTCGACCGATTATGGAAACACCATATATTTT.

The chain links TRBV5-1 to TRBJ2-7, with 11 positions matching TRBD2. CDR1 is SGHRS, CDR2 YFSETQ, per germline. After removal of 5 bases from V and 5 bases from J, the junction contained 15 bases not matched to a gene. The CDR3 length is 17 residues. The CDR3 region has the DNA TGCGCCAGCAGTGAACTAGCGGGAGAGGGAGGTTCCAACGAGCAGTACTTC. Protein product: CASSELAGEGGSNEQYF.

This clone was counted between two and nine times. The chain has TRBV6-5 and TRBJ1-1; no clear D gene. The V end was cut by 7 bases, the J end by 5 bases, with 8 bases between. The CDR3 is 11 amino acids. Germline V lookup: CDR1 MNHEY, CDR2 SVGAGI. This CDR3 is CASKVGTEAFF. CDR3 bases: TGTGCCAGCAAGGTTGGGACTGAAGCTTTCTTT.

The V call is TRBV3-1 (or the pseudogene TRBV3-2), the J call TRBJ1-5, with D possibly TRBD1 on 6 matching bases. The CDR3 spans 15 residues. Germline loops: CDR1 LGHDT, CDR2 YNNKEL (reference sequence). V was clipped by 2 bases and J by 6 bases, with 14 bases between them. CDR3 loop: CASSQTFQGTQPQHF. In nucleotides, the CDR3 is TGTGCCAGCAGCCAAACTTTCCAGGGGACTCAGCCCCAGCATTTT.

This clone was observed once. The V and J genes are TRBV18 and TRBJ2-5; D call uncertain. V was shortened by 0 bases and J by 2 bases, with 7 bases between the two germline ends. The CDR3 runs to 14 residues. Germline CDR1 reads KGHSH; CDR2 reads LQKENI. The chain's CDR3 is CASSPPSLQETQYF. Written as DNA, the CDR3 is TGTGCCAGCTCACCACCGTCTCTTCAAGAGACCCAGTACTTC.

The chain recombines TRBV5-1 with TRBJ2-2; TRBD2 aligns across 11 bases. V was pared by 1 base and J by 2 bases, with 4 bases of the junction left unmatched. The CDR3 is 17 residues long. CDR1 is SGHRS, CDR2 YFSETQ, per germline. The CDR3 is CASSLLGTSGNTGELFF. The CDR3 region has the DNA TGCGCCAGCAGCTTGCTTGGGACTAGCGGTAACACCGGGGAGCTGTTTTTT.

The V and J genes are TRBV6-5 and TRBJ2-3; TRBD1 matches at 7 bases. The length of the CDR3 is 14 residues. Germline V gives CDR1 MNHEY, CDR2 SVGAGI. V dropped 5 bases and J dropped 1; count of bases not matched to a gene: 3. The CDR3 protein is CASSPGQGTDTQYF. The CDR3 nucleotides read TGTGCCAGCAGTCCCGGACAGGGCACAGATACGCAGTATTTT.

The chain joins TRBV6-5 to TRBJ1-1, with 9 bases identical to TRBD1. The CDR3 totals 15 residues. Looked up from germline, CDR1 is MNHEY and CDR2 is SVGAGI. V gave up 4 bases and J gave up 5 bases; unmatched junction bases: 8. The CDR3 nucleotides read TGTGCCAGCAGTTTTTGGACAGGGGTGGGAACTGAAGCTTTCTTT. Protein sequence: CASSFWTGVGTEAFF.

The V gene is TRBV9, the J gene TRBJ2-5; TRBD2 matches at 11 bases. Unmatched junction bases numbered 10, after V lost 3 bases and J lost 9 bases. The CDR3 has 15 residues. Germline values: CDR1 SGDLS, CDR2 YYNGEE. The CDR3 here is CASSDSGGAMSAQYF. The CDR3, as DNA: TGTGCCAGCAGCGATAGCGGGGGGGCAATGTCGGCCCAGTACTTC.

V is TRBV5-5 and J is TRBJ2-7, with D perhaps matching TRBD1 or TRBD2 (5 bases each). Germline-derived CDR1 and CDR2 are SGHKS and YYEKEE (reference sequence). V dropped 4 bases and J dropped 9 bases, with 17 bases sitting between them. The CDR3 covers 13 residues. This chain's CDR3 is CASSDRTGPGQYF. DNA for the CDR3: TGTGCCAGCAGCGATAGGACGGGACCGGGGCAGTACTTC. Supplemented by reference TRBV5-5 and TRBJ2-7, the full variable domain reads DAGVTQSPTHLIKTRGQQVTLRCSPISGHKSVSWYQQVLGQGPQFIFQYYEKEERGRGNFPDRFSARQFPNYSSELNVNALLLGDSALYLCASSDRTGPGQYFGPGTRLTVT.

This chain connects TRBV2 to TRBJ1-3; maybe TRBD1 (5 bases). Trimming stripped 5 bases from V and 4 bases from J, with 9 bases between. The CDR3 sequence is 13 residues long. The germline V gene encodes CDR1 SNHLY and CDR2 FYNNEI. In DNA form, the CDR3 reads TGTGCCAGCAGTCCGGACAACGGAAACACCATATATTTT. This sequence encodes CASSPDNGNTIYF.

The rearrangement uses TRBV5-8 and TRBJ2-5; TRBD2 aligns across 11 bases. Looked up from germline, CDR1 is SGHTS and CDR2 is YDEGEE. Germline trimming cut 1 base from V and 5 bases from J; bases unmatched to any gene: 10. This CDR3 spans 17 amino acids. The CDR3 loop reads CASSLRIAGGPRETQYF. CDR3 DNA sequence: TGTGCCAGCAGCTTGCGGATAGCGGGAGGGCCGCGGGAGACCCAGTACTTC.

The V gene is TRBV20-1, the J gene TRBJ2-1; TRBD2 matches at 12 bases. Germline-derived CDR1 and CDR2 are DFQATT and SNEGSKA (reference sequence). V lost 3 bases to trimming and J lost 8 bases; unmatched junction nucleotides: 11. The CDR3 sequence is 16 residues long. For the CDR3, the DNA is TGCAGTGCTAGTTATAGGGCTAGCGGGGGGGCGGATGAGCAGTTCTTC. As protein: CSASYRASGGADEQFF.

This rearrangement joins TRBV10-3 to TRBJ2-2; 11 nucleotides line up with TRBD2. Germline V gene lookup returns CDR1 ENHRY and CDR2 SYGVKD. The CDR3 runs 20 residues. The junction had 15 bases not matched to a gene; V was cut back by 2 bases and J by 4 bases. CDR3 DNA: TGTGCCATCAGTGAGCGGGATCCTACTAGCGGGAGCGGTGGCACCGGGGAGCTGTTTTTT. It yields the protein CAISERDPTSGSGGTGELFF.

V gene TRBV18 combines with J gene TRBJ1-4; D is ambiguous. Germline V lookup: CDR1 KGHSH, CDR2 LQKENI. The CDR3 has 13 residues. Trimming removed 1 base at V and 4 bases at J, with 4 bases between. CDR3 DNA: TGTGCCAGCTCACCACTAGATAATGAAAAACTGTTTTTT. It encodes CASSPLDNEKLFF. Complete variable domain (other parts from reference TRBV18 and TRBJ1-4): NAGVMQNPRHLVRRRGQEARLRCSPMKGHSHVYWYRQLPEEGLKFMVYLQKENIIDESGMPKERFSAEFPKEGPSILRIQQVVRGDSAAYFCASSPLDNEKLFFGSGTQLSVL.

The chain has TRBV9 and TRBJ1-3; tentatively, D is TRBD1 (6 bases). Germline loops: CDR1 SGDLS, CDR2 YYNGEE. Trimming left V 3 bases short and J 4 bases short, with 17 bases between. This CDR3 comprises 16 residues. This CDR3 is CASSARGHQTGNTIYF. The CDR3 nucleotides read TGTGCCAGCAGCGCCCGGGGACACCAAACGGGAAACACCATATATTTT.

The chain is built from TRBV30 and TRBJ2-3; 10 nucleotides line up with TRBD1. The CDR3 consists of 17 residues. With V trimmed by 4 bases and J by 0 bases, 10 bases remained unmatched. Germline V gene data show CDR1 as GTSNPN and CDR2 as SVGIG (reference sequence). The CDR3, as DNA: TGTGCCTGGACCGGGACAGGGGCCATAATTAGCACAGATACGCAGTATTTT. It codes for CAWTGTGAIISTDTQYF.

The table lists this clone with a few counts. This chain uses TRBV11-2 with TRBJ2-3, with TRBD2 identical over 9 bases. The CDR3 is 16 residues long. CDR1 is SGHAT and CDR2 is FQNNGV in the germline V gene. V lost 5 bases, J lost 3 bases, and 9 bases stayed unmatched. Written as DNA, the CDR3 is TGTGCCAGCAGCCCCGTTGCGGGGGGGCCAACAGATACGCAGTATTTT. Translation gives CASSPVAGGPTDTQYF.

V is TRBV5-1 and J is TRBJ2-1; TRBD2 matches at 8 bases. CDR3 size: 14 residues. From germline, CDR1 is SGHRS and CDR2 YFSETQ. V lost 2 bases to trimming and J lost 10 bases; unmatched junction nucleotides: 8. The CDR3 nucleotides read TGCGCCAGCAGCTTTGTACTAGCGGCCCGAGAGCAGTTCTTC. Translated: CASSFVLAAREQFF.

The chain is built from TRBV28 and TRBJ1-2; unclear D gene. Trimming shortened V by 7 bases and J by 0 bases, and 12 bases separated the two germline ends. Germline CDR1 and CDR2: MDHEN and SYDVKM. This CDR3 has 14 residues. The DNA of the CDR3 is TGTGCCAGCAAACTACCGGAAGCTAACTATGGCTACACCTTC. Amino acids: CASKLPEANYGYTF.